The 9 T cell receptor beta chains below all came from one sample that was sequenced in a study of monozygotic twins with inflammatory bowel disease. TCRdb re-analyzed the 5' RACE reads; it lists each CDR3 protein once, without DNA. In all, the sample yields 110,000 to 150,000 distinct CDR3 sequences. Sequenced material: blood. The receptors originated from a human donor with ulcerative colitis or Crohn's disease, or a healthy co-twin of an affected twin (not recorded which).

The chain links TRBV5-1 to TRBJ2-3. The CDR3 extends over 17 amino acids. CDR1 is SGHRS, CDR2 YFSETQ, per germline. CDR3 residues: CASSLPLSGSSTDTQYF.

V and J are TRBV25-1 and TRBJ2-2; the TRBD1 assignment by TCRdb is unverifiable without DNA. The CDR3 spans 13 residues. The V gene's germline CDR1 is MGHDK and CDR2 SYGVNS. The CDR3 spells CASSDRVNGELFF.

The chain combines TRBV2 with TRBJ1-1. Germline-derived CDR1 and CDR2 are SNHLY and FYNNEI. The CDR3 loop spans 11 amino acids. CDR3 region: CASSEWEEAFF.

The chain combines TRBV20-1 with TRBJ2-3; the D call of TRBD1 rests on TCRdb alone, since no DNA is present to check it. The CDR3 consists of 14 residues. CDR1 and CDR2 (germline): DFQATT, SNEGSKA (reference sequence). The CDR3 sequence is CSASHGARADTQYF.

The chain joins TRBV5-1 to TRBJ2-5. In germline, CDR1 is SGHRS, CDR2 YFSETQ. The CDR3 is 11 residues long. The chain's CDR3 is CASTLQETQYF.

The V call is TRBV29-1, the J call TRBJ1-2; TCRdb reports TRBD1, a call that lacks DNA to check it against. CDR1 is SQVTM, CDR2 ANQGSEA, per germline. The CDR3 sequence is 14 residues long. The CDR3 here is CSVENTDRVSGYTF.

This sequence joins TRBV6-2 or TRBV6-3 and TRBJ1-2. Germline V gene sequence: CDR1 MNHEY, CDR2 SVGEGT. This CDR3 contains 14 residues. CDR3 protein: CASINDFGSYGYTF.

V gene TRBV30 combines with J gene TRBJ1-6; TCRdb's assignment of TRBD1 cannot be checked, as there is no DNA. Germline-derived CDR1 and CDR2 are GTSNPN and SVGIG (reference sequence). This CDR3 comprises 13 residues. CDR3 region: CAWRAGAGSPLHF.

V gene TRBV28 combines with J gene TRBJ2-7; the D call from TCRdb, TRBD1, cannot be confirmed without DNA. The length of the CDR3 is 14 residues. Germline V gene data show CDR1 as MDHEN and CDR2 as SYDVKM. The CDR3 loop reads CASSLWGGFYEQYF.